Reported below is one T cell receptor beta chain. Its antigen is unknown. Whole-study findings and limits: Greatest tumor Treg TCR overlap was with tumor naive CD4+ cells. In terms of TCR gene usage, tumor memory CD4+ T cells clustered together with blood and lymph node memory CD4+ cells, as well as with lymph node naive CD4+ cells.

Germline CDR1 MNHNY, CDR2 SVGAGI (reference sequence). The junction had 3 bases not matched to a gene; V was cut back by 2 bases and J by 8 bases. The CDR3 runs 15 residues. TCRdb independently ran MiXCR on the 5' RACE reads; one entry per CDR3 protein. The table shows about 50,000 distinct CDR3 sequences, with roughly 28% occurring only once. Sequencing input: naive CD4+ T cells sorted from blood. Subset noted: naive CD4+ T cells, CD4+CD45RA+CD25-. This TCR derives from a female donor with breast cancer. The genes are TRBV6-6 and TRBJ1-6, with TRBD1 matching 10 bases. CDR3 bases: TGTGCCAGCAGTTACGAGACAGGGGGCGATTCACCCCTCCACTTT. It encodes CASSYETGGDSPLHF.